This is a list of T cell receptor beta chains from one sample in a study of T cell responses to AZD1222 COVID-19 vaccine. Libraries were prepared by immunoSEQ multiplex PCR; TCRdb keeps only in-frame clonotypes and omits some of them. The data contain 150,000 or so clones, roughly 90% of them seen just once; the ten biggest clones take up approximately 3%. Sequenced here: peripheral blood, sampled on day 0 of AZD1222 vaccination. The receptors were sampled from an adult in good health. Each CDR3 is given with its conserved first and last residue. The D gene is left open where the match is weak. Some rows mark clone size as missing; the rest say once, few, many or name a class of expanded clone.

v_gene	d_gene	j_gene	abundance	CDR3aa	CDR3nt
TRBV18	.	TRBJ2-5	.	CASSLRQKPGETQYF	TGTGCCAGCTCACTTCGACAGAAACCCGGCGAGACCCAGTACTTC
TRBV6-5	TRBD2	TRBJ2-7	many	CASSYSTSGEYEQYF	TGTGCCAGCAGTTACTCGACTAGCGGGGAATACGAGCAGTACTTC
TRBV27	.	TRBJ2-7	.	CASSLEQRRSEQYF	TGTGCCAGCAGTTTAGAACAACGGCGGAGTGAGCAGTACTTC
TRBV7-3	.	TRBJ2-6	.	CASSRSTPAGANVLTF	TGTGCCAGCAGCCGATCGACACCTGCTGGGGCCAACGTCCTGACTTTC
TRBV7-7	.	TRBJ2-1	.	CASSPRLQSSYNEQFF	TGTGCTAGCAGCCCGCGCCTCCAAAGCTCCTACAATGAGCAGTTCTTC
TRBV7-2	.	TRBJ2-7	.	CASSLEGFSSYEQYF	TGTGCCAGCAGCTTAGAAGGCTTTAGCTCCTACGAGCAGTACTTC
TRBV6-5	TRBD1	TRBJ2-7	.	CASSGRGLSYEQYF	TGTGCCAGCAGCGGCAGGGGGCTCTCCTACGAGCAGTACTTC
TRBV3-1/TRBV3-2	TRBD2	TRBJ2-1	.	CASSLPAGVGNEQFF	TGTGCCAGCAGCCTACCAGCGGGAGTGGGGAATGAGCAGTTCTTC
TRBV5-1	.	TRBJ1-5	.	CATYQPQHF	TGCGCCACCTATCAGCCCCAGCATTTT
TRBV5-1	.	TRBJ2-3	.	CASSPPGATDTQYF	TGCGCCAGCAGCCCCCCGGGGGCCACAGATACGCAGTATTTT
TRBV7-8	.	TRBJ2-2	.	CASSGQIDTGELFF	TGTGCCAGCAGCGGACAGATAGACACCGGGGAGCTGTTTTTT
TRBV4-1	.	TRBJ2-2	once	CASSRNSVGELFF	TGCGCCAGCTCCAGGAACTCCGTCGGGGAGCTGTTTTTT
TRBV6-5	TRBD1	TRBJ1-2	.	CASSRRQGAEGYTF	TGTGCCAGCAGTCGCAGGCAGGGGGCGGAAGGCTACACCTTC
TRBV9	TRBD1	TRBJ1-2	.	CASSPEGAGHYGYTF	TGTGCCAGCAGCCCGGAGGGGGCGGGGCACTATGGCTACACCTTC
TRBV11-2	.	TRBJ2-7	.	CASSHRGVSYEQYF	TGTGCCAGCAGCCACCGGGGCGTCTCCTACGAGCAGTACTTC
TRBV5-1	.	TRBJ2-7	.	CASSSTLGGDEQYF	TGCGCCAGCAGCTCCACGCTCGGGGGTGACGAGCAGTACTTC
TRBV4-2	TRBD1	TRBJ1-5	.	CASSHDRQGGQPQHF	TGTGCCAGCAGCCACGATAGGCAGGGGGGTCAGCCCCAGCATTTT
TRBV5-1	.	TRBJ2-7	.	CASSLEGEGYEQYF	TGCGCCAGCAGCTTGGAAGGGGAAGGCTACGAGCAGTACTTC
TRBV6-5	.	TRBJ1-5	.	CASSTGGVGQPQHF	TGTGCCAGCAGCACCGGGGGGGTCGGTCAGCCCCAGCATTTT
TRBV7-8	TRBD2	TRBJ2-7	.	CASSLTSGPYEQYF	TGTGCCAGCAGCTTAACTAGCGGCCCCTACGAGCAGTACTTC
TRBV9	TRBD2	TRBJ2-3	.	CASSAVAGGPTDTQYF	TGTGCCAGCAGCGCGGTAGCGGGAGGGCCGACAGATACGCAGTATTTT
TRBV28	TRBD1	TRBJ2-1	.	CASSWTGKYNEQFF	TGTGCCAGCAGTTGGACAGGGAAATACAATGAGCAGTTCTTC
TRBV2	TRBD1	TRBJ1-1	.	CASRGQGSLNTEAFF	TGTGCCAGCAGGGGACAGGGGAGTCTGAACACTGAAGCTTTCTTT
TRBV29-1	.	TRBJ1-1	.	CSGEKNTEAFF	TGCAGCGGGGAGAAGAACACTGAAGCTTTCTTT
TRBV18	.	TRBJ1-2	.	CASSPPWRRDGYTF	TGTGCCAGCTCACCACCGTGGCGCCGGGATGGCTACACCTTC
TRBV2	TRBD1	TRBJ2-5	.	CASSRTGETQYF	TGTGCCAGCAGCCGGACAGGAGAGACCCAGTACTTC
TRBV19	.	TRBJ2-7	.	CASSIGAGFYEQYF	TGTGCCAGTAGTATAGGGGCGGGATTCTACGAGCAGTACTTC
TRBV4-3	TRBD2	TRBJ2-1	.	CASSGARGGRSSYNEQFF	TGCGCCAGCAGCGGAGCTCGCGGGGGACGCAGCTCCTACAATGAGCAGTTCTTC
TRBV7-9	.	TRBJ1-1	once	CASSTRVSNTEAFF	TGTGCCAGCAGCACCAGGGTATCGAACACTGAAGCTTTCTTT
TRBV29-1	.	TRBJ1-1	.	CSVGGRWNTEAFF	TGCAGCGTTGGGGGCAGGTGGAACACTGAAGCTTTCTTT
TRBV9	TRBD2	TRBJ2-1	.	CASSVEARGANHYNEQFF	TGTGCCAGCAGCGTCGAAGCGCGGGGGGCCAACCACTACAATGAGCAGTTCTTC
TRBV2	.	TRBJ2-2	.	CASSEDYSNTGELFF	TGTGCCAGCAGTGAAGACTATTCGAACACCGGGGAGCTGTTTTTT
TRBV18	.	TRBJ2-1	.	CASSPQSSYNEQFF	TGTGCCAGCTCACCACAGAGCTCCTACAATGAGCAGTTCTTC
TRBV9	TRBD1	TRBJ2-7	.	CASSPKDRNYEQYF	TGTGCCAGCAGCCCAAAGGACAGGAACTACGAGCAGTACTTC
TRBV6-5	.	TRBJ2-7	.	CASSPTSSYEQYF	TGTGCCAGCAGTCCGACTTCATCCTACGAGCAGTACTTC
TRBV3-1/TRBV3-2	TRBD1	TRBJ1-2	.	CASSRGQGYGYTF	TGTGCCAGCAGCCGTGGACAGGGTTATGGCTACACCTTC
TRBV6-5	.	TRBJ1-6	.	CASSYGRDGNSPLHF	TGTGCCAGCAGTTACGGCCGGGACGGTAATTCACCCCTCCACTTT
TRBV7-8	.	TRBJ1-5	few	CASSFLTPGPRNNQPQHF	TGTGCCAGCAGCTTCCTAACCCCGGGCCCGAGGAATAATCAGCCCCAGCATTTT
TRBV2	TRBD1	TRBJ1-2	.	CASSLIQGNTYGYTF	TGTGCCAGCAGCCTAATACAGGGGAATACCTATGGCTACACCTTC
TRBV6-1	.	TRBJ1-2	.	CASSEGTGANYGYTF	TGTGCCAGCAGTGAAGGAACAGGAGCGAACTATGGCTACACCTTC
TRBV7-9	.	TRBJ2-1	once	CASSLPGMTYNEQFF	TGTGCCAGCAGCTTACCCGGAATGACCTACAATGAGCAGTTCTTC
TRBV7-3	.	TRBJ2-2	once	CASSPGGPNTGELFF	TGTGCCAGCAGCCCCGGGGGACCGAACACCGGGGAGCTGTTTTTT
TRBV19	.	TRBJ1-5	.	CASLGTPWDQPQHF	TGTGCCAGTTTGGGGACACCCTGGGATCAGCCCCAGCATTTT
TRBV10-3	TRBD1	TRBJ1-4	.	CAISGGRGQGDEKLFF	TGTGCCATCAGTGGTGGTCGGGGACAGGGGGATGAAAAACTGTTTTTT
TRBV9	TRBD1	TRBJ1-3	once	CASSPRSGGTGNTIYF	TGTGCCAGCAGCCCCCGGTCAGGGGGGACTGGAAACACCATATATTTT
TRBV5-1	.	TRBJ2-5	.	CASSPWTALVETQYF	TGCGCCAGCAGCCCCTGGACAGCCTTGGTAGAGACCCAGTACTTC
TRBV6-6	.	TRBJ1-1	.	CASSYSMARETEAFF	TGTGCCAGCAGTTACTCGATGGCCAGGGAGACTGAAGCTTTCTTT
TRBV6-5	.	TRBJ1-4	.	CASSHRVSDEKLFF	TGTGCCAGCAGTCACAGGGTCAGTGATGAAAAACTGTTTTTT
TRBV5-1	.	TRBJ1-1	.	CASSPPGIANTEAFF	TGCGCCAGCAGCCCCCCCGGGATCGCGAACACTGAAGCTTTCTTT
TRBV18	.	TRBJ1-1	.	CASSPTGLPMNTEAFF	TGTGCCAGCTCACCAACAGGGCTTCCCATGAACACTGAAGCTTTCTTT
TRBV6-5	.	TRBJ1-3	few	CASRQGNTIYF	TGTGCCAGCCGCCAGGGAAACACCATATATTTT
TRBV5-4	.	TRBJ2-1	.	CASSPFSNEQFF	TGTGCCAGCAGCCCCTTTTCCAATGAGCAGTTCTTC